This TCR beta chain emerged from a study of shared clonotypes between healthy human individuals. Points from the study as a whole: Generation probabilities were higher for clonotypes shared across all four sorted-subset donors than for unshared ones.

On this clone: Its specificity is unknown.

Germline V lookup: CDR1 SGHRS, CDR2 YFSETQ. V dropped 4 bases and J dropped 1; count of bases not matched to a gene: 8. This CDR3 has 16 amino acids. When replicate PCRs were run on sorted subsets, they used about 200 ng DNA, approximately 27,000 T cell genomes. Method: immunoSEQ multiplex PCR; TCRdb's copy keeps in-frame clones and lacks some. This table has over 1.5 million clones, 95% to 99% appearing once. This receptor was obtained from a young man in good health. V is TRBV5-1 and J is TRBJ2-3, with TRBD2 matching 8 bases. The sequencing sample was made of naive CD4+ T cells sorted from blood. This sample's subset: CD45RA+ positively selected. In nucleotides, the CDR3 is TGCGCCAGCAGCCCGGGGCGGGGGGTCGGCACAGATACGCAGTATTTT. Its translation: CASSPGRGVGTDTQYF.